A single sample gave rise to the 3 T cell receptor beta chains below, sequenced in a study of blood T cells in healthy people across ages. Primers used in a second PCR of about 6 to 11 cycles were a sample-barcoded 5' primer and a J-beta primer mix. Using its own MiXCR run on the 5' RACE reads, TCRdb lists one record per CDR3 protein. The data show around 1,500,000 distinct CDR3 sequences, with under 30% seen just once and about 8% held by the top ten. Sequenced sample: blood. The origin of the receptors is a woman in her 30s in good health.

Here the CDR3 reads CASSGTVQRTYNEKLFF. The CDR3 DNA reads as TGTGCCAGCAGCGGGACAGTACAGCGCACCTATAATGAAAAACTGTTTTTT. This sequence joins TRBV6-1 and TRBJ1-4; 7 bases agree with TRBD1. V shed 6 bases and J 4 bases; nucleotides not matched to a gene: 14. Germline V lookup: CDR1 MNHNS, CDR2 SASEGT. The CDR3 loop spans 17 amino acids.

The chain carries TRBV11-2 and TRBJ2-7; D may match TRBD1 or TRBD2 (6 bases each). V was shortened by 3 bases and J by 4 bases, with 16 bases between the two germline ends. The CDR3 has 15 residues. The germline CDR1 and CDR2 sequences are SGHAT and FQNNGV. The CDR3 is CASSFLGGNTYEQYF. The CDR3 nucleotides are TGTGCCAGCAGCTTCCTAGGGGGGAATACTTACGAGCAGTACTTC.

Only a few counts were recorded for this clonotype. The chain is built from TRBV20-1 and TRBJ2-1; no reliable D call. Trimming pared 1 base from V and 9 bases from J, leaving 10 bases between. This CDR3 is 12 amino acids long. CDR1 is DFQATT, CDR2 SNEGSKA, per germline (reference sequence). DNA for the CDR3: TGCAGTGCTAGAGTATTGGGCGGTGAGCAGTTCTTC. This codes for CSARVLGGEQFF.